A selection of T cell receptor beta chains follows, all from one sample in a study of T cell changes during pregnancy in multiple sclerosis. Generated by immunoSEQ multiplex PCR, the TCRdb table keeps only in-frame clones and is missing some. The repertoire holds 100,000 or so clones, with 90% to 95% as singletons. This sample comprised peripheral blood, obtained in the second trimester of pregnancy. The receptors derive from a female donor with multiple sclerosis, enrolled in a pregnancy study. Both conserved end residues are part of each CDR3. Each record gives: J gene, V gene, CDR3 protein.

J gene: TRBJ2-7
V gene: TRBV5-1
CDR3 protein: CASSLVGTSGSEQYF

J gene: TRBJ1-1
V gene: TRBV5-6
CDR3 protein: CASSLRQGAPEAFF

J gene: TRBJ1-4
V gene: TRBV11-2
CDR3 protein: CASSLVGRGNEKLFF

J gene: TRBJ2-7
V gene: TRBV10-3
CDR3 protein: CAISARTGTGYEQYF

J gene: TRBJ2-6
V gene: TRBV5-4
CDR3 protein: CASSLFDRGTGANVLTF

J gene: TRBJ2-2
V gene: TRBV10-1
CDR3 protein: CASSRTLNTGELFF

J gene: TRBJ1-1
V gene: TRBV5-5
CDR3 protein: CASSSQDRDEAFF

J gene: TRBJ2-3
V gene: TRBV2
CDR3 protein: CASNGVTGADTQYF

J gene: TRBJ2-3
V gene: TRBV25-1
CDR3 protein: CASSPRASGFSTDTQYF

J gene: TRBJ1-1
V gene: TRBV18
CDR3 protein: CASSLQGAEDTEAFF

J gene: TRBJ2-7
V gene: TRBV5-4
CDR3 protein: CASSSGGEAPQYF

J gene: TRBJ1-5
V gene: TRBV30
CDR3 protein: CAWSVPTGGKQPQHF

J gene: TRBJ2-1
V gene: TRBV7-3
CDR3 protein: CASSISGGPFGNEQFF

J gene: TRBJ1-4
V gene: TRBV7-2
CDR3 protein: CASSLNGAGDEKLFF

J gene: TRBJ1-1
V gene: TRBV19
CDR3 protein: CASTPGTAQAFF

J gene: TRBJ2-4
V gene: TRBV18
CDR3 protein: CASSHRDIAKNIQYF

J gene: TRBJ2-7
V gene: TRBV29-1
CDR3 protein: CSALQGAREQYF

J gene: TRBJ2-5
V gene: TRBV27
CDR3 protein: CASSDGPGETQYF

J gene: TRBJ2-5
V gene: TRBV6-5
CDR3 protein: CASSYVDREETQYF

J gene: TRBJ1-5
V gene: TRBV7-9
CDR3 protein: CASSSLGIQGQPQHF

J gene: TRBJ2-3
V gene: TRBV19
CDR3 protein: CASRNPGSDTQYF

J gene: TRBJ1-2
V gene: TRBV19
CDR3 protein: CASSLYGTGRVGYTF

J gene: TRBJ2-7
V gene: TRBV7-2
CDR3 protein: CASSSEAGRPRSYEQYF

J gene: TRBJ2-7
V gene: TRBV10-1
CDR3 protein: CASTIEGQLSSSYEQYF

J gene: TRBJ1-2
V gene: TRBV6-1
CDR3 protein: CASSEAGYGYTF

J gene: TRBJ2-2
V gene: TRBV19
CDR3 protein: CASSMGQGAPNTGELFF

J gene: TRBJ1-1
V gene: TRBV7-6
CDR3 protein: CASSLRVGARTEAFF

J gene: TRBJ2-3
V gene: TRBV7-9
CDR3 protein: CASSVGVRTVTDTQYF

J gene: TRBJ2-2
V gene: TRBV2
CDR3 protein: CASSEEGVATGELFF

J gene: TRBJ2-3
V gene: TRBV30
CDR3 protein: CAGGRFSTDTQYF

J gene: TRBJ1-4
V gene: TRBV1
CDR3 protein: CTSSQVEGTWPGGEKLFF